One and the same sample provided the 10 T cell receptor beta chains below, sequenced in a study of blood T cell repertoires in COVID-19. Repertoires were generated with immunoSEQ multiplex PCR, while TCRdb's copy carries only in-frame clones and drops some. There are over 150,000 clones in the sample; over 80% occur only once, and 2.5% to 3% lies in the top ten. Sequenced material: peripheral blood. These receptors all stem from a woman in her fifties or sixties with acute or convalescent COVID-19.

This clone turned up a few times. The chain links TRBV7-2 to TRBJ1-2, with D uncertain. Germline values: CDR1 SGHTA, CDR2 FQGNSA. The CDR3 length is 13 residues. The V end lost 5 bases, the J end lost 5 bases, and 12 bases lay between the germline ends. CDR3 protein: CASSPRVGYGYTF. The CDR3 DNA sequence: TGTGCCAGCAGCCCAAGAGTCGGGTATGGCTACACCTTC. The variable domain in full, completed from reference TRBV7-2 and TRBJ1-2, reads GAGVSQSPSNKVTEKGKDVELRCDPISGHTALYWYRQSLGQGLEFLIYFQGNSAPDKSGLPSDRFSAERTGGSVSTLTIQRTQQEDSAVYLCASSPRVGYGYTFGSGTRLTVV.

The chain recombines TRBV18 with TRBJ2-2, with 7 bases aligning to TRBD2. Germline assignment: CDR1 KGHSH and CDR2 LQKENI. CDR3 length equals 16 residues. Losses at the gene ends were 8 bases for V and 7 bases for J; bases not matched to a gene: 16. CDR3: CASLRLADYPNGELFF. The CDR3 nucleotides are TGTGCCAGCCTGCGTCTAGCGGATTATCCTAACGGGGAGCTGTTTTTT.

The genes are TRBV4-2 and TRBJ2-3; TRBD1 might be the D (7 bases). The CDR3 spans 14 residues. V lost 5 bases and J lost 2, with 11 bases in between. Germline V gives CDR1 LGHNA, CDR2 YNFKEQ. CDR3 residues: CASSGGTVTDTQYF. Here the CDR3 DNA reads TGTGCCAGCAGCGGAGGGACAGTCACAGATACGCAGTATTTT.

Only one count was recorded for this clone. One end of the junction varies from germline; a read error may be responsible. As DNA, the CDR3 is TGTGCTAGCAGCTCGGCCGGGGGAGGAGAGACCCAGTACTTC. The encoded protein is CASSSAGGGETQYF. The genes are TRBV7-7 and TRBJ2-5, with D possibly TRBD2 on 6 matching bases. CDR1 and CDR2 (germline): SSHAT, FNYEAQ (reference sequence). The CDR3 runs to 14 residues.

V usage is TRBV5-4 and J usage is TRBJ1-6, with unresolved D. The CDR3 length is 15 residues. V dropped 4 bases and J dropped 3 bases, with 11 bases sitting between them. From germline, CDR1 is SGHNT and CDR2 YYREEE (reference sequence). CDR3: CASSPGHLYNSPLHF. DNA of the CDR3: TGTGCCAGCAGCCCAGGCCACCTCTATAATTCACCCCTCCACTTT. Full variable domain (outside the CDR3, taken from reference TRBV5-4 and TRBJ1-6): ETGVTQSPTHLIKTRGQQVTLRCSSQSGHNTVSWYQQALGQGPQFIFQYYREEENGRGNFPPRFSGLQFPNYSSELNVNALELDDSALYLCASSPGHLYNSPLHFGNGTRLTVT.

On this clone: Distinct nucleotide sequences in the sample also encode this CDR3. J is TRBJ2-5 and V is TRBV6-2 or TRBV6-3, with 15 bases identical to TRBD2. J was trimmed by 1 base and V by 4 bases; bases with no gene match: 1. Per germline, CDR1 MNHEY and CDR2 SVGEGT. The CDR3 has 16 amino acids. CDR3 region: CASSSGLAGGQETQYF. Here the CDR3 DNA reads TGTGCCAGCAGTTCGGGACTAGCGGGGGGCCAAGAGACCCAGTACTTC.

The CDR3 protein is CASSQDRAARNEQFF. CDR3 coding DNA: TGTGCCAGCTCACAAGACAGGGCGGCTAGAAATGAGCAGTTCTTC. The V and J genes are TRBV18 and TRBJ2-1; 7 nucleotides line up with TRBD1. CDR3 length: 15 amino acids. Germline V CDR1 and CDR2: KGHSH, LQKENI. Trimming took 4 bases from V and 7 from J; bases not matched to a gene: 10. Variable domain in full (rest from reference TRBV18 and TRBJ2-1): NAGVMQNPRHLVRRRGQEARLRCSPMKGHSHVYWYRQLPEEGLKFMVYLQKENIIDESGMPKERFSAEFPKEGPSILRIQQVVRGDSAAYFCASSQDRAARNEQFFGPGTRLTVL.

This sequence joins TRBV19 and TRBJ1-5; 9 bases match TRBD1. The germline gives CDR1 LNHDA, CDR2 SQIVND (reference sequence). Trimming cost V 7 bases and J 5 bases; bases outside gene matches: 6. This CDR3 is built from 14 residues. As DNA, the CDR3 is TGTGCCAGTACCAAGACAGGGGGTGATCAGCCCCAGCATTTT. It specifies CASTKTGGDQPQHF.

The chain recombines TRBV7-9 with TRBJ1-2, with a tentative D call TRBD1 (5 bases). CDR3 length: 12 residues. Deletions cut 10 bases from V and 3 bases from J, with 12 bases between. Germline V gene data show CDR1 as SEHNR and CDR2 as FQNEAQ (reference sequence). CDR3: CAIWGRDYGYTF. Here the CDR3 DNA reads TGTGCCATCTGGGGCAGGGACTATGGCTACACCTTC.

The genes are TRBV4-1 and TRBJ1-2; TRBD1 is a possible D gene (5 bases). Trimming took off 1 base at V and 4 bases at J, with 10 bases between the two ends. The CDR3 loop spans 14 amino acids. Germline loops: CDR1 MGHRA, CDR2 YSYEKL. The CDR3 loop reads CASSQGRGSYGYTF. In nucleotides, the CDR3 is TGCGCCAGCAGCCAAGGGCGGGGGAGCTATGGCTACACCTTC.